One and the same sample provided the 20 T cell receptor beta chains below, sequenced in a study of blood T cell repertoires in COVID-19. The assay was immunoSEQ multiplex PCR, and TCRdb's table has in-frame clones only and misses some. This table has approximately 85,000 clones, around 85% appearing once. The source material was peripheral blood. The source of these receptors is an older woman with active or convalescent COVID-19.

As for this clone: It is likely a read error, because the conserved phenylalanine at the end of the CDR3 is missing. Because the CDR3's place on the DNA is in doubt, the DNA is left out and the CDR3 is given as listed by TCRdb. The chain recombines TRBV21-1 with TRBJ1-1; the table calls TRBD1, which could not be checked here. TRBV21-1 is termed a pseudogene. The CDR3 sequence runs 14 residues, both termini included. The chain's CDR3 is CASSKYALRIGRVT.

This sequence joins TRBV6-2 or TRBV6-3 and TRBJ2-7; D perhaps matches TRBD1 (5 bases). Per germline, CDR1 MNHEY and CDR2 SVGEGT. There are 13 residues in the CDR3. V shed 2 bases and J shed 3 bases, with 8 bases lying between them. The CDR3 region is CASSYPQGYEQYF. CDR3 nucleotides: TGTGCCAGCAGTTACCCTCAGGGCTACGAGCAGTACTTC.

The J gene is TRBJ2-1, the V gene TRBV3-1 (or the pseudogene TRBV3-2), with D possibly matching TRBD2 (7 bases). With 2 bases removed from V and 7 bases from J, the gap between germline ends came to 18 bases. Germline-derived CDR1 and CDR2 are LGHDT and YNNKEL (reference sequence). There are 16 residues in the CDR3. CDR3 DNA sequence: TGTGCCAGCAGCCAACGGATGGGGGGGCCAGGTAATGAGCAGTTCTTC. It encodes CASSQRMGGPGNEQFF.

CDR3 DNA sequence: TGTGCCAGCAGCCTACTGACTCCCAAAGGCACTGAAGCTTTCTTT. This gives the protein CASSLLTPKGTEAFF. This chain joins TRBV5-6 and TRBJ1-1; no firm D call. From germline, CDR1 is SGHDT and CDR2 YYEEEE. The ends were cut back, 4 bases at V and 4 bases at J, with 17 bases in the middle. The CDR3 spans 15 residues.

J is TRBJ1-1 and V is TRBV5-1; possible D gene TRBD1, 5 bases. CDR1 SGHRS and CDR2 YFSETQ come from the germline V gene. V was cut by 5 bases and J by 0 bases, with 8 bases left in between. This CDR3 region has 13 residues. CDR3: CASRGTMNTEAFF. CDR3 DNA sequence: TGCGCCAGCAGAGGGACTATGAACACTGAAGCTTTCTTT.

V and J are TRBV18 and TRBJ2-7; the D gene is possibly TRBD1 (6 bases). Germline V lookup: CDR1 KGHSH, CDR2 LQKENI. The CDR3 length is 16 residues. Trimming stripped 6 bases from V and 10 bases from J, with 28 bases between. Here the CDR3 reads CASSPTLGGIAPLQYF. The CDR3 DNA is TGTGCCAGCTCCCCGACTTTAGGGGGTATAGCCCCGCTACAGTACTTC.

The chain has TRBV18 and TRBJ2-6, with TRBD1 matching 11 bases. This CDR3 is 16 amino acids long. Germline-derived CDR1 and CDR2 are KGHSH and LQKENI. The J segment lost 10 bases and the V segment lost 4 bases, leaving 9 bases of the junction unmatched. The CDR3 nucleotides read TGTGCCAGCTCACAGATAGGACAGGGGGCAGCTAACGTCCTGACTTTC. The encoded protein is CASSQIGQGAANVLTF. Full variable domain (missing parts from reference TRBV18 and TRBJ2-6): NAGVMQNPRHLVRRRGQEARLRCSPMKGHSHVYWYRQLPEEGLKFMVYLQKENIIDESGMPKERFSAEFPKEGPSILRIQQVVRGDSAAYFCASSQIGQGAANVLTFGAGSRLTVL.

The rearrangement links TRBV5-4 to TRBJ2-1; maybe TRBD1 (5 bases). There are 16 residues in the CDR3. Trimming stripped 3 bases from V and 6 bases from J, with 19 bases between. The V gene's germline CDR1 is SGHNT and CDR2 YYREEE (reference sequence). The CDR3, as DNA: TGTGCCAGCAGCTCCAGGCAGGGTTCTGGTATCAATGAGCAGTTCTTC. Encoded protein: CASSSRQGSGINEQFF.

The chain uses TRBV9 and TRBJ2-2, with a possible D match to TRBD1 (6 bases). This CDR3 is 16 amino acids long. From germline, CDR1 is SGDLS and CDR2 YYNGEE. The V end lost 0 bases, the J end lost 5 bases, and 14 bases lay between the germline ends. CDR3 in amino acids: CASSVAGAGVTGELFF. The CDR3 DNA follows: TGTGCCAGCAGCGTAGCAGGGGCAGGGGTTACCGGGGAGCTGTTTTTT.

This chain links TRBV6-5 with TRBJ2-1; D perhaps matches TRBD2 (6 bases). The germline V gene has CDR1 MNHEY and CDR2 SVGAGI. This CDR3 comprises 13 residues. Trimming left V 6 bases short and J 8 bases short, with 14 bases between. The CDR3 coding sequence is TGTGCCAGCAGACTCGGGACTCGACATGAGCAGTTCTTC. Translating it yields CASRLGTRHEQFF.

DNA of the CDR3: TGTGCCAGCAGTTACATGGCGGGGCCGAACACTGAAGCTTTCTTT. Protein sequence: CASSYMAGPNTEAFF. V and J are TRBV6-6 and TRBJ1-1, with D perhaps TRBD1 (5 bases). Trimming stripped 2 bases from V and 1 base from J, with 11 bases between. In germline, CDR1 is MNHNY, CDR2 SVGAGI (reference sequence). The CDR3 has 15 amino acids.

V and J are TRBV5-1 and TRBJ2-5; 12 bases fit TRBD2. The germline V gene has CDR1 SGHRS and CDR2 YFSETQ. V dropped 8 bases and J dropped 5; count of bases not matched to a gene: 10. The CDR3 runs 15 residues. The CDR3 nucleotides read TGCGCCAGTTCAGACCTAGCGGGGGGGATGGAGACCCAGTACTTC. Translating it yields CASSDLAGGMETQYF.

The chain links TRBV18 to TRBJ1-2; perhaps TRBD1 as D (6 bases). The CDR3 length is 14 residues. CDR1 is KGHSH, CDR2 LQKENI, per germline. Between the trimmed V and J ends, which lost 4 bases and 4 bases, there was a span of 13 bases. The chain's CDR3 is CASSLGQSVYGYTF. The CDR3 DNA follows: TGTGCCAGCTCACTCGGACAGTCTGTCTATGGCTACACCTTC. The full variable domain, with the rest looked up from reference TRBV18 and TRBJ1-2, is NAGVMQNPRHLVRRRGQEARLRCSPMKGHSHVYWYRQLPEEGLKFMVYLQKENIIDESGMPKERFSAEFPKEGPSILRIQQVVRGDSAAYFCASSLGQSVYGYTFGSGTRLTVV.

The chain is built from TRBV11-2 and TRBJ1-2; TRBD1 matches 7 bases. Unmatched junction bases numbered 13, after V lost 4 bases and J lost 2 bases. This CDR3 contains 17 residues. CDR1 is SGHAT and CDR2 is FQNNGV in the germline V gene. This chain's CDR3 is CASSSEGLTGTNYGYTF. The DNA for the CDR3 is TGTGCCAGCAGCTCGGAGGGATTGACAGGGACCAACTATGGCTACACCTTC.

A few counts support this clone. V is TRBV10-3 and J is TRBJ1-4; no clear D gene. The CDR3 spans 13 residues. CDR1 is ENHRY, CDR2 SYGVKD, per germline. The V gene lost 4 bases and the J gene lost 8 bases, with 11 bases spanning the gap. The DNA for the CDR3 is TGTGCCATCAGTGTCGGGCGAGGGGAAAAACTGTTTTTT. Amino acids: CAISVGRGEKLFF.

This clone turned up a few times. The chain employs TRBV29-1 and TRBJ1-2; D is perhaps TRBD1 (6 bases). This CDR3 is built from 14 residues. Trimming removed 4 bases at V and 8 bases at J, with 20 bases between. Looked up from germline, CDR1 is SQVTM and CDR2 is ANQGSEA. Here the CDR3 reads CSVVKGETLYGYTF. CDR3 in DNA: TGCAGCGTTGTAAAGGGGGAAACCCTCTACGGCTACACCTTC. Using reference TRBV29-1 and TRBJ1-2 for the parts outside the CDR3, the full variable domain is SAVISQKPSRDICQRGTSLTIQCQVDSQVTMMFWYRQQPGQSLTLIATANQGSEATYESGFVIDKFPISRPNLTFSTLTVSNMSPEDSSIYLCSVVKGETLYGYTFGSGTRLTVV.

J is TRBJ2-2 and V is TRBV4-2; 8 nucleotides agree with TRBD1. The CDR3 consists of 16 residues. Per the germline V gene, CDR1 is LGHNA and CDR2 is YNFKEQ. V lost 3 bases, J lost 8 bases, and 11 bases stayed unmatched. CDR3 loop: CASSHLDRGTWGELFF. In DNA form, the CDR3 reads TGTGCCAGCAGCCACCTCGACAGGGGCACATGGGGGGAGCTGTTTTTT.

The CDR3 nucleotides are TGCAGTGCTAGTAGTACAGGGGGCAGGGGAGGCGAGCAGTACTTC. As protein: CSASSTGGRGGEQYF. The chain has TRBV20-1 and TRBJ2-7, with 9 positions matching TRBD1. Germline V gene sequence: CDR1 DFQATT, CDR2 SNEGSKA (reference sequence). The CDR3 loop spans 15 amino acids. V was clipped by 3 bases and J by 6 bases; unmatched bases: 12.

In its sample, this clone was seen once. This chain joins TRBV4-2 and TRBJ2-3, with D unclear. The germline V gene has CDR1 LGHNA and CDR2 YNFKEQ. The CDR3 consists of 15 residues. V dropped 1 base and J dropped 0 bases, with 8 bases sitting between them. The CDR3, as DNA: TGTGCCAGCAGCCAAGCCCTCGAGAGCACAGATACGCAGTATTTT. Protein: CASSQALESTDTQYF.

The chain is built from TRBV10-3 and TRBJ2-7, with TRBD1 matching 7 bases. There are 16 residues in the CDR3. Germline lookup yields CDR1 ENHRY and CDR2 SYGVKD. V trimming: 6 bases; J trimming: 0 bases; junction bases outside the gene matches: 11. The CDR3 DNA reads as TGTGCCATCAGCCAATGGACAGGAGGAATCTCCTACGAGCAGTACTTC. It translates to CAISQWTGGISYEQYF.